These 15 T cell receptor beta chains originate from one sample sequenced in a study of blood T cells in healthy people across ages. PCR was performed a second time for about 7 to 12 cycles using a sample-barcoded 5' primer and a J-beta primer mix. MiXCR, run by TCRdb on the 5' RACE reads, gives a single entry per CDR3 protein. Here the sample spans fewer than 2 million distinct CDR3 sequences, about 39% being singletons. Sequencing used blood. Receptors originate from a human donor in good health.

V is TRBV20-1 and J is TRBJ1-2; D is ambiguous. CDR3 length equals 11 residues. The V gene's germline CDR1 is DFQATT and CDR2 SNEGSKA (reference sequence). Trimming shortened V by 3 bases and J by 7 bases, and 9 bases separated the two germline ends. CDR3 sequence (DNA): TGCAGTGCTAGTGATCTCGTTGGCTACACCTTC. As protein: CSASDLVGYTF.

This clonotype has a handful of counts. The chain joins TRBV4-3 to TRBJ2-6; the D call may be TRBD1 or TRBD2 (5 bases each). CDR3 length equals 18 residues. Trimming shortened V by 0 bases and J by 2 bases, and 14 bases separated the two germline ends. Germline loops: CDR1 LGHNA, CDR2 YSLEER. In nucleotides, the CDR3 is TGCGCCAGCAGCCAAGAAAAGGCAGGGAGCCCTGGGGCCAACGTCCTGACTTTC. This gives the protein CASSQEKAGSPGANVLTF.

The rearrangement uses TRBV5-1 and TRBJ2-7; 7 nucleotides align to TRBD1. The length of the CDR3 is 17 residues. CDR1 is SGHRS, CDR2 YFSETQ, per germline. Germline trimming cut 4 bases from V and 9 bases from J; bases unmatched to any gene: 22. Here the CDR3 reads CASSLQLGSPGQQGQYF. The DNA of the CDR3 is TGCGCCAGCAGCCTTCAGCTTGGCTCCCCGGGACAGCAAGGGCAGTACTTC.

CDR3 DNA sequence: TGTGCCAGCAGCGGTGCGGGTGAGGGGGCTGTATACGAGCAGTACTTC. Amino acids: CASSGAGEGAVYEQYF. This rearrangement joins TRBV7-9 to TRBJ2-7; 7 nucleotides align to TRBD1. V gave up 5 bases and J gave up 4 bases; unmatched junction bases: 14. The CDR3 runs 16 residues. Germline CDR1 reads SEHNR; CDR2 reads FQNEAQ (reference sequence). The variable domain in full, completed from reference TRBV7-9 and TRBJ2-7, reads DTGVSQNPRHKITKRGQNVTFRCDPISEHNRLYWYRQTLGQGPEFLTYFQNEAQLEKSRLLSDRFSAERPKGSFSTLEIQRTEQGDSAMYLCASSGAGEGAVYEQYFGPGTRLTVT.

This clonotype has a handful of counts. The CDR3 bases are TGCAGCGTTGAAGTAGGCGGCGGAGGCTACGAGCAGTACTTC. This encodes CSVEVGGGGYEQYF. The chain joins TRBV29-1 to TRBJ2-7; D perhaps matches TRBD2 (5 bases). The length of the CDR3 is 14 residues. Between the trimmed V and J ends, which lost 1 base and 3 bases, there was a span of 13 bases. The V gene's germline CDR1 is SQVTM and CDR2 ANQGSEA.

This clonotype has only a few counts. The chain carries TRBV4-1 and TRBJ1-1, with D unresolved. Germline lookup yields CDR1 MGHRA and CDR2 YSYEKL. Trimming left V 1 base short and J 1 base short, with 10 bases between. This CDR3 is 15 amino acids long. The CDR3 reads CASSQGYSPNTEAFF. The CDR3 DNA is TGCGCCAGCAGCCAAGGTTACAGCCCGAACACTGAAGCTTTCTTT.

The chain is built from TRBV11-2 and TRBJ1-1; tentatively, D is TRBD1 (5 bases). Germline values: CDR1 SGHAT, CDR2 FQNNGV. This CDR3 has 14 residues. V gave up 0 bases and J gave up 5 bases, with 10 bases separating them. CDR3 sequence: CASSLDWDQTEAFF. CDR3 bases: TGTGCCAGCAGCTTAGACTGGGACCAGACTGAAGCTTTCTTT.

CDR3 nucleotides: TGTGCTAGTGGTTTCACGACAGGGAAGGCTGAGACCCAGTACTTC. As protein: CASGFTTGKAETQYF. This chain joins TRBV12-5 and TRBJ2-5; TRBD1 matches at 7 bases. Germline-derived CDR1 and CDR2 are LGHNT and FRNRAP. The V segment lost 3 bases and the J segment 5 bases; nucleotides outside the gene matches: 9. The CDR3 is made up of 15 amino acids.

The rearrangement links TRBV27 to TRBJ1-2, with 9 bases matching TRBD1. This CDR3 has 14 amino acids. V gave up 6 bases and J gave up 9 bases; unmatched junction bases: 11. CDR1 is MNHEY and CDR2 is SMNVEV in the germline V gene (reference sequence). In DNA form, the CDR3 reads TGTGCCAGCAGCCCCGCCGGGACAGGGAAGAGCTACACCTTC. Amino acids: CASSPAGTGKSYTF.

V gene TRBV9 combines with J gene TRBJ2-6; 8 nucleotides match TRBD2. The germline CDR1 and CDR2 sequences are SGDLS and YYNGEE. Trimming at V came to 3 bases and at J to 1 base, leaving 9 bases not matched to a gene. This CDR3 region has 18 residues. For the CDR3, the DNA is TGTGCCAGCAGCGCGGGGGGGACTCAAGAATCTGGGGCCAACGTCCTGACTTTC. Residues: CASSAGGTQESGANVLTF.

Only a few counts were recorded for this clonotype. This chain joins TRBV7-6 and TRBJ2-1, with TRBD1 as a possible D gene (6 bases). The CDR3 length is 15 residues. With 4 bases removed from V and 8 bases from J, the gap between germline ends came to 18 bases. Germline lookup yields CDR1 SGHVS and CDR2 FNYEAQ. The CDR3 nucleotides read TGTGCCAGCAGCTCAATTGTGACAGGAGTATATGAGCAGTTCTTC. Translation: CASSSIVTGVYEQFF.

The chain couples TRBV25-1 to TRBJ1-4; a weak D match, TRBD1 (6 bases). Deletions cut 6 bases from V and 7 bases from J, with 15 bases between. This CDR3 has 14 amino acids. Germline CDR1 MGHDK, CDR2 SYGVNS. CDR3 region: CASREMGHREKLFF. In DNA, the CDR3 is TGTGCCAGCAGGGAGATGGGACATCGTGAAAAACTGTTTTTT.

This clonotype was observed a few times. This chain uses TRBV4-3 with TRBJ2-3; D remains ambiguous. Per the germline V gene, CDR1 is LGHNA and CDR2 is YSLEER. V was trimmed by 1 base and J by 2 bases, leaving 10 bases between them. The CDR3 totals 15 residues. The CDR3 loop reads CASSQVLSSTDTQYF. DNA of the CDR3: TGCGCCAGCAGCCAAGTTTTAAGCTCCACAGATACGCAGTATTTT.

The chain uses TRBV4-3 and TRBJ2-3; no clear D gene. Trimming left V 1 base short and J 4 bases short, with 12 bases between. The CDR3 is 15 amino acids. Per the germline V gene, CDR1 is LGHNA and CDR2 is YSLEER. The CDR3 here is CASSQVHSEPDTQYF. Here the CDR3 DNA reads TGCGCCAGCAGCCAAGTCCACTCAGAACCAGATACGCAGTATTTT.

The chain has TRBV2 and TRBJ2-3, with 12 bases aligning to TRBD2. J gave up 5 bases and V 7 bases, and 7 bases lay outside the gene matches. The CDR3 runs 15 residues. From germline, CDR1 is SNHLY and CDR2 FYNNEI. The DNA of the CDR3 is TGTGCCAGCATCCCGACTAGCGGGGGTGTAGATACGCAGTATTTT. It specifies CASIPTSGGVDTQYF.